This is a list of T cell receptor beta chains from one sample in a study of blood T cell repertoires in COVID-19. Measured with immunoSEQ multiplex PCR; TCRdb has only the in-frame clones, and not every one. The data hold under 300,000 clones, with approximately 83% observed a single time. Sequencing was performed on peripheral blood. The source of these receptors is a woman in her seventies with acute or convalescent COVID-19. Both conserved end residues are part of each CDR3. A D gene is named only where the DNA matches it firmly. Where a row states a size, it is once, few, many or the class of an expanded clone; other rows omit it.

d_call clone_size j_call v_call cdr3_aa
TRBD1 NA TRBJ1-4 TRBV19 CASSGQGASNEKLFF
NA NA TRBJ1-5 TRBV9 CARTTSNQPQHF
NA NA TRBJ1-4 TRBV18 CASSLQGGEKLFF
TRBD1 NA TRBJ1-4 TRBV24-1 CATSGQGVEKLFF
NA NA TRBJ1-2 TRBV10-1 CASRPFHSGPRVGGYTF
NA NA TRBJ1-4 TRBV4-2 CASGPPATNEKLFF
TRBD1 NA TRBJ1-1 TRBV10-3 CAISTGSTEAFF
NA NA TRBJ1-4 TRBV18 CASSTGPPGEEKLFF
NA NA TRBJ2-7 TRBV7-9 CASSQGTGGSSYEQYF
NA NA TRBJ1-2 TRBV7-9 CASSSSGTSYGYTF
NA NA TRBJ1-2 TRBV28 CASSLPTPLGYTF
TRBD1 NA TRBJ1-1 TRBV3-1/TRBV3-2 CASSQWGTGEAFF
NA few TRBJ2-2 TRBV5-1 CASSLTTGELFF
TRBD2 NA TRBJ2-3 TRBV2 CASRERGGTDTQYF
NA NA TRBJ2-4 TRBV10-3 CAISESDRLGGKNIQYF
NA NA TRBJ1-2 TRBV15 CATSRDPNYGYTF
TRBD2 NA TRBJ2-2 TRBV7-7 CASSGRSGGPRDTGELFF
TRBD1 NA TRBJ1-2 TRBV9 CASSPPGQSYGYTF
NA NA TRBJ2-1 TRBV18 CASSPPGSSYNNEQFF
TRBD2 NA TRBJ2-3 TRBV5-1 CARSLGARGGLDTQYF
NA NA TRBJ1-1 TRBV21-1 CASSSKAPSGTGRAEAFF
TRBD2 NA TRBJ2-2 TRBV11-3 CASSGGGGPTGELFF
NA NA TRBJ1-4 TRBV12-3/TRBV12-4 CASRLGGNEKLFF
TRBD1 NA TRBJ1-1 TRBV2 CASSRTGQSEAFF
NA NA TRBJ2-3 TRBV7-8 CASSLEGARGDTQYF
NA NA TRBJ2-7 TRBV12-3/TRBV12-4 CASSSSVNEQYF
NA NA TRBJ1-2 TRBV2 CASSQGSAYGYTF
NA NA TRBJ1-2 TRBV19 CASRNFRGTDGYGYTF
NA NA TRBJ1-1 TRBV5-1 CASSYEQGFTEAFF
TRBD2 NA TRBJ2-6 TRBV7-9 CASSLAGGSGANVLTF
TRBD2 NA TRBJ2-7 TRBV5-4 CASGVAGSYEQYF
NA NA TRBJ2-6 TRBV7-3 CASSSSGANVLTF
NA NA TRBJ2-1 TRBV6-5 CASSYTGVASYNEQFF
NA NA TRBJ2-7 TRBV30 CAWGGSSGEQYF
NA NA TRBJ1-3 TRBV5-1 CASSAGAIGGLSSGNTIYF
NA NA TRBJ1-4 TRBV30 CAWSGEGREKLFF
TRBD1 NA TRBJ2-5 TRBV9 CASSNRQGGFETQYF
NA NA TRBJ2-2 TRBV10-3 CATADSIRSGGELFF
NA many TRBJ1-2 TRBV4-2 CASSQDAYGYTF
TRBD2 NA TRBJ2-1 TRBV3-1/TRBV3-2 CASSQERRASGAPNEQFF
NA once TRBJ2-5 TRBV5-6 CASSLLEGIETQYF